Listed below are T cell receptor beta chains from one sample, sequenced in a study of T cells after posttransplantation cyclophosphamide. Here immunoSEQ multiplex PCR was the method, and the copy in TCRdb shows in-frame clones only, minus some. The repertoire holds 6,700 or so clones, around four fifths seen once, with about 25% in the top ten. Sequenced here: CD8+ T cells sorted from PBMCs, sampled 1,300 to 1,500 days after allogeneic stem cell transplant with posttransplant cyclophosphamide. These receptors originate from a female patient aged 50-59 years who received an allogeneic stem cell transplant from a related donor, was CMV-positive, and had no GVHD. Some of the T cells may derive from the graft donor. Both conserved end residues are part of each CDR3. The D gene is left open where the match is weak. Rows may omit the clone size; those that give it use once, few, many or a size class.

size | J | D | V | DNA | CDR3
. | TRBJ2-2 | TRBD1 | TRBV5-1 | TGCGCCAGCAGCTCGGACAGGACCCGGGGCACCGGGGAGCTGTTTTTT | CASSSDRTRGTGELFF
. | TRBJ2-4 | . | TRBV7-9 | TGTGCCAGCAGCTTCATTGACTTAAGGAACATTCAGTACTTC | CASSFIDLRNIQYF
. | TRBJ1-1 | . | TRBV10-3 | TGTGCCATCAGTGATGAGGGCGGATGGGCTTTCTTT | CAISDEGGWAFF
once | TRBJ1-1 | . | TRBV7-2 | TGTGCCAGCAGCTTAGAGGGGGTTTGGACTGAAGCTTTCTTT | CASSLEGVWTEAFF
. | TRBJ1-4 | . | TRBV7-9 | TGTGCCAGCAGCCCCCCCAGCGCCGAGGAGGGTGAAAAACTGTTTTTT | CASSPPSAEEGEKLFF
. | TRBJ2-1 | . | TRBV21-1 | TGTGCCAGACAGGGGACACCCTACAGTGAGCAGTTCTTC | CARQGTPYSEQFF
. | TRBJ2-7 | TRBD1 | TRBV27 | TGTGCCAGCAGTTTATGGGGACAGTACTACGAGCAGTACTTC | CASSLWGQYYEQYF
. | TRBJ2-7 | . | TRBV6-1 | TGTGCCAGCAGTTCAGACGGGAGCTACGAGCAGTACTTC | CASSSDGSYEQYF
hyperexpanded | TRBJ1-5 | TRBD1 | TRBV27 | TGTGCCAGCTCCCCCGACGCAGACAGGGCGTTAACTGTCAATCAGCCCCAGCATTTT | CASSPDADRALTVNQPQHF
few | TRBJ1-2 | . | TRBV28 | TGTGCCAGCGCGCTATCTATGAGCTACACCTTC | CASALSMSYTF
. | TRBJ2-7 | TRBD1 | TRBV9 | TGTGCCAGCAGCGCCAGTGGGACAGGGGAGCAGTACTTC | CASSASGTGEQYF
. | TRBJ2-7 | . | TRBV7-8 | TGTGCCAGCAGCTTAGCCAGCGGGCCCTACGAGCAGTACTTC | CASSLASGPYEQYF
. | TRBJ2-5 | TRBD1 | TRBV5-4 | TGTGCCAGCAGCAAGACAGGGGGTTGGGAGACCCAGTACTTC | CASSKTGGWETQYF
once | TRBJ2-1 | TRBD2 | TRBV27 | TGTGCCAGTGGACTAGGTTTTAGCGCTGAGCAGTTCTTC | CASGLGFSAEQFF
. | TRBJ2-7 | . | TRBV5-6 | TGTGCCAGCAGCTTGGGGGACACATACTACGAGCAGTACTTC | CASSLGDTYYEQYF
. | TRBJ2-1 | TRBD2 | TRBV4-3 | TGCGCCAGCAGCCAAAACGGAGGACTAGCGGATGTTTACAATGAGCAGTTCTTC | CASSQNGGLADVYNEQFF
. | TRBJ2-3 | . | TRBV9 | TGTGCCAGCAGCGTATTCGTGGAGGGCCCGGATACGCAGTATTTT | CASSVFVEGPDTQYF
. | TRBJ2-1 | TRBD2 | TRBV28 | TGTGCCAGCAGTTTCGATTCTAGCGGGAGACCTTTGGCGTTCTTC | CASSFDSSGRPLAFF
. | TRBJ2-7 | TRBD1 | TRBV5-1 | TGCGCCAGCAGCTTCACCGGGACAGTATATGGGTCCTACGAGCAGTACTTC | CASSFTGTVYGSYEQYF
few | TRBJ2-2 | . | TRBV5-8 | TGTGCCAGCAGCCTGGCAGGGGATCACACCGGGGAGCTGTTTTTT | CASSLAGDHTGELFF
large | TRBJ2-7 | TRBD2 | TRBV27 | TGTGCCAGCGCATGGGGCGGGAGGGCGGAGCAGTACTTC | CASAWGGRAEQYF
once | TRBJ2-7 | TRBD1 | TRBV6-5 | TGTGCCAGCAGTTACCCTGACAGGGCCCCCTACGAGCAGTACTTC | CASSYPDRAPYEQYF
. | TRBJ2-7 | TRBD2 | TRBV6-5 | TGTGCCAGCAGCCGTAGCGGGAATTACTACGAGCAGTACTTC | CASSRSGNYYEQYF
. | TRBJ2-7 | TRBD2 | TRBV5-1 | TGCGCCAGCAGCGGGCTGGGTAGCGGGGAGTACGAGCAGTACTTC | CASSGLGSGEYEQYF
. | TRBJ2-5 | . | TRBV6-5 | TGTGCCAGCAGCTCGAGAGAGACCCAGTACTTC | CASSSRETQYF
. | TRBJ1-6 | . | TRBV7-8 | TGTGCCAGCACCATTACGAGGGTGACCTATAATTCACCCCTCCACTTT | CASTITRVTYNSPLHF
. | TRBJ2-7 | TRBD2 | TRBV4-1 | TGCGCCAGCAGCCTGTGGGCGGGAGCCATCAACGAGCAGTACTTC | CASSLWAGAINEQYF
. | TRBJ2-7 | . | TRBV5-6 | TGTGCCAGCAGCGCGCAGGGGGGTGAGCAGTACTTC | CASSAQGGEQYF
. | TRBJ2-7 | TRBD1 | TRBV13 | TGTGCCAGCACCCAAGACAGGGCCTCCTACGAGCAGTACTTC | CASTQDRASYEQYF
. | TRBJ2-1 | . | TRBV29-1 | TGCAGCGTTGAGTCCAGTTACAATGAGCAGTTCTTC | CSVESSYNEQFF